A single sample is the source of the 27 T cell receptor beta chains below, sequenced in a study of T cells expressing NK-cell markers (dated by TCRdb to about 2020). The library was obtained by 5' RACE. For sequencing, an Illumina HiSeq 2000 was employed. Following TCRdb reprocessing, every CDR3 protein sequence forms one entry, and DNA is not provided. The table for this sample records 550,000 or so distinct CDR3 sequences. Of the sample, approximately 3.6% is held by the ten largest clones. The sequenced sample was blood T cells: a sorted CD56 or NKG2C T cell subset, CD4+ or CD8+ T cells, or bulk PBMC T cells (not recorded which). These TCRs come from a man aged 18-30 years in good health. Donor details come from another sample of the same person, matched by shared clones.

This chain uses TRBV6-1 with TRBJ2-3; the D gene TCRdb calls, TRBD2, cannot be checked with no DNA. The CDR3 spans 18 residues. From germline, CDR1 is MNHNS and CDR2 SASEGT. The CDR3 loop is CASSSLAGGFPRTDTQYF.

This chain links TRBV5-1 with TRBJ1-1. The length of the CDR3 is 15 residues. Germline CDR1 reads SGHRS; CDR2 reads YFSETQ. This CDR3 is CASSLEEGQWTRAFF. Full variable domain (remainder filled in from reference TRBV5-1 and TRBJ1-1): KAGVTQTPRYLIKTRGQQVTLSCSPISGHRSVSWYQQTPGQGLQFLFEYFSETQRNKGNFPGRFSGRQFSNSRSEMNVSTLELGDSALYLCASSLEEGQWTRAFFGQGTRLTVV.

The chain links TRBV12-3 or TRBV12-4 to TRBJ2-5; the D gene TCRdb calls, TRBD2, cannot be checked with no DNA. The CDR3 runs to 12 residues. The CDR3 loop is CASKLAGGAQYF.

The chain recombines TRBV12-3 or TRBV12-4 with TRBJ2-1. The CDR3 has 14 amino acids. The CDR3 sequence: CASSVLGPYNEQFF.

The rearrangement uses TRBV6-4 and TRBJ2-1; TCRdb designates TRBD2, a call that cannot be tested without DNA. Looked up from germline, CDR1 is MRHNA and CDR2 is SNTAGT. The CDR3 consists of 17 residues. CDR3 residues: CASSDSPPGTSVDEQFF.

This chain connects TRBV28 to TRBJ2-7; TCRdb designates TRBD2, a call that cannot be tested without DNA. Germline lookup yields CDR1 MDHEN and CDR2 SYDVKM. The CDR3 is 18 residues long. CDR3 amino acids: CASSSYPTTSEYSYEQYF. The full variable domain, its missing parts supplied by reference TRBV28 and TRBJ2-7, is DVKVTQSSRYLVKRTGEKVFLECVQDMDHENMFWYRQDPGLGLRLIYFSYDVKMKEKGDIPEGYSVSREKKERFSLILESASTNQTSMYLCASSSYPTTSEYSYEQYFGPGTRLTVT.

This chain uses TRBV6-6 with TRBJ2-2. Germline CDR1 is MNHNY and CDR2 is SVGAGI (reference sequence). The CDR3 length is 12 residues. The CDR3 region is CASRIFTGELFF.

The CDR3 here is CASSYLFNEQFF. The rearrangement uses TRBV19 and TRBJ2-1. Germline CDR1 and CDR2: LNHDA and SQIVND (reference sequence). The CDR3 spans 12 residues.

V usage is TRBV15 and J usage is TRBJ2-1; the D call from TCRdb, TRBD2, cannot be confirmed without DNA. Germline-derived CDR1 and CDR2 are LNHNV and YYDKDF (reference sequence). The CDR3 has 14 amino acids. CDR3 amino acids: CATSPGTSLNEQFF.

This chain connects TRBV4-1 to TRBJ2-1; TCRdb's assignment of TRBD2 cannot be checked, as there is no DNA. Germline V gene lookup returns CDR1 MGHRA and CDR2 YSYEKL. The CDR3 covers 15 residues. CDR3 amino acids: CASSQGGVASNEQFF.

CDR3 sequence reads: CASSLASSPYGYTF. The V and J genes are TRBV5-1 and TRBJ1-2. Germline loops: CDR1 SGHRS, CDR2 YFSETQ. This CDR3 comprises 14 residues.

This chain connects TRBV5-6 to TRBJ2-1; the D call of TRBD2 rests on TCRdb alone, since no DNA is present to check it. The CDR3 spans 16 residues. CDR1 SGHDT and CDR2 YYEEEE come from the germline V gene. The CDR3 region is CASSPASGSLENEQFF.

V gene TRBV29-1 combines with J gene TRBJ1-3; TCRdb's D call of TRBD1 is untestable without DNA. The CDR3 is 15 residues long. The germline V gene has CDR1 SQVTM and CDR2 ANQGSEA. The CDR3 spells CSVETGRLPGNTIYF.

The genes are TRBV5-6 and TRBJ2-3. Germline CDR1 SGHDT, CDR2 YYEEEE. This CDR3 contains 14 residues. The CDR3 protein is CASSFWHGTDTQYF. The variable domain in full, completed from reference TRBV5-6 and TRBJ2-3, reads DAGVTQSPTHLIKTRGQQVTLRCSPKSGHDTVSWYQQALGQGPQFIFQYYEEEERQRGNFPDRFSGHQFPNYSSELNVNALLLGDSALYLCASSFWHGTDTQYFGPGTRLTVL.

The chain combines TRBV29-1 with TRBJ2-1; the TRBD2 assignment by TCRdb is unverifiable without DNA. From germline, CDR1 is SQVTM and CDR2 ANQGSEA. This CDR3 is 14 amino acids long. The CDR3 sequence: CSTSRREVTTEQFF.

This chain connects TRBV11-2 to TRBJ2-7. The CDR3 has 14 amino acids. Germline CDR1 is SGHAT and CDR2 is FQNNGV. The chain's CDR3 is CASSFQSASYEQYF.

The chain employs TRBV4-1 and TRBJ2-2; the D call of TRBD1 rests on TCRdb alone, since no DNA is present to check it. The germline V gene encodes CDR1 MGHRA and CDR2 YSYEKL. This CDR3 spans 15 amino acids. The chain's CDR3 is CASSQVGVHTGELFF.

The chain links TRBV7-2 to TRBJ2-1; TCRdb proposes TRBD2, but this gene call is untestable without DNA. The germline CDR1 and CDR2 sequences are SGHTA and FQGNSA. The CDR3 length is 16 residues. This chain's CDR3 is CASSLAVASGMNEQFF.

J is TRBJ2-7 and V is TRBV7-3; the D call of TRBD1 rests on TCRdb alone, since no DNA is present to check it. Germline loops: CDR1 SGHTA, CDR2 FQGTGA. This CDR3 comprises 17 residues. This CDR3 is CASSSRSPGPRPYEQYF.

This chain connects TRBV18 to TRBJ1-1; TCRdb lists TRBD1, though no DNA is available to test this call. Germline loops: CDR1 KGHSH, CDR2 LQKENI. The CDR3 spans 18 residues. The CDR3 region is CASSPLDMHQKTNTEAFF.

The rearrangement uses TRBV12-5 and TRBJ2-3. Germline V gene sequence: CDR1 LGHNT, CDR2 FRNRAP. The CDR3 consists of 12 residues. CDR3 protein: CASGAGADTQYF.

The chain has TRBV7-2 and TRBJ2-3; TCRdb selects TRBD1, and the lack of DNA leaves this call unchecked. The CDR3 totals 16 residues. Germline lookup yields CDR1 SGHTA and CDR2 FQGNSA. The CDR3 region is CASSLRDRGQKDTQYF.

The rearrangement joins TRBV7-9 to TRBJ2-3; TCRdb outputs TRBD1, but without DNA this stays unchecked. Germline V gene sequence: CDR1 SEHNR, CDR2 FQNEAQ (reference sequence). This CDR3 has 14 residues. CDR3 loop: CASTGDWGTDTQYF.

The chain combines TRBV3-1 with TRBJ1-1; TCRdb outputs TRBD1, but without DNA this stays unchecked. This CDR3 comprises 16 residues. CDR1 is LGHDT, CDR2 YNNKEL, per germline (reference sequence). CDR3 loop: CASSQVGVHLNTEAFF.

J is TRBJ2-3 and V is TRBV6-1; the TCRdb call, TRBD1, lacks DNA for checking. The germline V gene has CDR1 MNHNS and CDR2 SASEGT. This CDR3 comprises 14 residues. The CDR3 here is CASSQGAYTDTQYF.

The chain joins TRBV7-9 to TRBJ1-4; there is no DNA to check the TCRdb D call of TRBD1. CDR1 SEHNR and CDR2 FQNEAQ come from the germline V gene (reference sequence). CDR3 length: 14 amino acids. The CDR3 sequence: CASSLDTGDEKLFF.

The rearrangement links TRBV6-2 or TRBV6-3 to TRBJ2-7. CDR1 is MNHEY and CDR2 is SVGEGT in the germline V gene. The CDR3 is 11 amino acids. The CDR3: CASSMTYEQYF.